The 28 T cell receptor beta chains reported below all come from one sample, sequenced in a study of blood T cell repertoires in COVID-19. The data were produced by immunoSEQ multiplex PCR, yet TCRdb's version contains in-frame clones alone and is incomplete. The data contain 120,000 or so clones, 87% of them singletons. Source material: peripheral blood. These receptors were taken from a human donor in a cohort sampled during active COVID-19.

The gene calls are TRBV20-1 and TRBJ1-1, with D unclear. In germline, CDR1 is DFQATT, CDR2 SNEGSKA (reference sequence). The V end was cut by 3 bases, the J end by 0 bases, with 8 bases between. The CDR3 loop spans 13 amino acids. DNA of the CDR3: TGCAGTGCTAGTGGCGGATTGAACACTGAAGCTTTCTTT. Translation: CSASGGLNTEAFF.

The V and J genes are TRBV18 and TRBJ1-1; 8 bases agree with TRBD1. With 4 bases clipped from V and 1 base from J, the junction kept 5 bases outside the gene matches. The CDR3 has 15 residues. The germline CDR1 and CDR2 sequences are KGHSH and LQKENI. Here the CDR3 reads CASSQRTGSNTEAFF. Here the CDR3 DNA reads TGTGCCAGCTCACAAAGGACAGGGTCGAACACTGAAGCTTTCTTT.

The chain links TRBV5-4 to TRBJ2-7, with unresolved D. The V end lost 4 bases, the J end lost 10 bases, and 21 bases lay between the germline ends. The CDR3 contains 14 residues. CDR1 and CDR2 (germline): SGHNT, YYREEE (reference sequence). The CDR3 loop is CASSLTESTSTQYF. CDR3 in DNA: TGTGCCAGCAGCCTCACGGAGAGTACGTCTACTCAGTACTTC.

V usage is TRBV7-2 and J usage is TRBJ2-5, with D possibly matching TRBD2 (6 bases). CDR3 length equals 19 residues. V was clipped by 1 base and J by 0 bases, with 21 bases between them. Germline V gene sequence: CDR1 SGHTA, CDR2 FQGNSA. CDR3 residues: CASSLVGRRWRGNQETQYF. CDR3 DNA sequence: TGTGCCAGCAGCTTAGTTGGAAGGAGGTGGCGGGGTAACCAAGAGACCCAGTACTTC.

The chain has TRBV19 and TRBJ1-1, with D perhaps TRBD1 (5 bases). With 7 bases removed from V and 4 bases from J, the gap between germline ends came to 16 bases. Germline V gene lookup returns CDR1 LNHDA and CDR2 SQIVND (reference sequence). This CDR3 spans 14 amino acids. CDR3 bases: TGTGCCAGTACGGTTACAGGTTCGGGCACTGAAGCTTTCTTT. Amino acid sequence: CASTVTGSGTEAFF.

V gene TRBV19 combines with J gene TRBJ2-2, with D perhaps TRBD1 (5 bases). CDR1 and CDR2 from the germline V gene are LNHDA and SQIVND (reference sequence). The CDR3 has 16 residues. The ends were cut back, 3 bases at V and 5 bases at J, with 16 bases in the middle. The CDR3 DNA is TGTGCCAGTAGTATCAGGGTGGGAACCTCGACCGGGGAGCTGTTTTTT. This translates into CASSIRVGTSTGELFF.

The V call is TRBV11-3, the J call TRBJ2-7; the D is unclear. Trimming pared 0 bases from V and 0 bases from J, leaving 9 bases between. CDR1 and CDR2 from the germline V gene are SGHNT and YENEEA. This CDR3 spans 15 amino acids. DNA for the CDR3: TGTGCCAGCAGCTTAGATGGTTCAGGCTCCTACGAGCAGTACTTC. Translation: CASSLDGSGSYEQYF.

This rearrangement joins TRBV4-3 to TRBJ1-2; D ambiguous. From germline, CDR1 is LGHNA and CDR2 YSLEER. The CDR3 loop spans 19 amino acids. V was trimmed by 0 bases and J by 0 bases, leaving 20 bases between them. The CDR3 is CASSQENLRRVIANYGYTF. DNA of the CDR3: TGCGCCAGCAGCCAAGAAAATTTAAGGAGGGTCATAGCTAACTATGGCTACACCTTC.

The J gene is TRBJ1-1, the V gene TRBV28; D is perhaps TRBD1 (5 bases). CDR3 length: 12 residues. Looked up from germline, CDR1 is MDHEN and CDR2 is SYDVKM. This CDR3 reads CTTRAAYTEAFF. As DNA, the CDR3 is TGTACCACCAGGGCGGCCTACACTGAAGCTTTCTTT.

This chain uses TRBV18 with TRBJ2-2; 7 bases agree with TRBD1. The V segment lost 4 bases and the J segment 7 bases; nucleotides outside the gene matches: 3. From germline, CDR1 is KGHSH and CDR2 LQKENI. The CDR3 is made up of 13 amino acids. CDR3 loop: CASSHDRDGELFF. The CDR3 DNA reads as TGTGCCAGCTCACACGACAGGGACGGGGAGCTGTTTTTT.

The genes are TRBV23-1 and TRBJ1-1; 8 bases agree with TRBD1. TRBV23-1 carries the ORF label, with uncertain function. The CDR3 extends over 18 amino acids. V lost 0 bases, J lost 2 bases, and 11 bases stayed unmatched. The CDR3 protein is CASSQSQGGNHFNTEAFF. The CDR3 DNA follows: TGCGCCAGCAGTCAATCACAGGGGGGGAATCATTTTAACACTGAAGCTTTCTTT.

The CDR3 sequence is CASYYSGEQYF. The CDR3 coding sequence is TGTGCCAGTTATTATTCCGGCGAGCAGTACTTC. This chain joins TRBV6-5 and TRBJ2-7; unclear D gene. The V gene lost 9 bases and the J gene lost 6 bases, with 12 bases spanning the gap. Germline CDR1 is MNHEY and CDR2 is SVGAGI. The CDR3 covers 11 residues.

This chain connects TRBV19 to TRBJ2-6; 8 nucleotides line up with TRBD2. Germline-derived CDR1 and CDR2 are LNHDA and SQIVND (reference sequence). The CDR3 spans 17 residues. J gave up 0 bases and V 3 bases, and 4 bases lay outside the gene matches. CDR3 sequence: CASSISGVYSGANVLTF. The CDR3 region has the DNA TGTGCCAGTAGTATTAGCGGGGTTTACTCTGGGGCCAACGTCCTGACTTTC.

The chain is built from TRBV28 and TRBJ2-1; possible D gene TRBD2, 5 bases. The germline CDR1 and CDR2 sequences are MDHEN and SYDVKM. The ends were cut back, 8 bases at V and 0 bases at J, with 14 bases in the middle. The CDR3 totals 15 residues. CDR3: CASGRRALSYNEQFF. In DNA form, the CDR3 reads TGTGCCAGCGGCCGGCGGGCCCTCTCCTACAATGAGCAGTTCTTC.

The rearrangement links TRBV13 to TRBJ1-3; 7 positions agree with TRBD1. The V gene end was trimmed by 6 bases and the J gene end by 1 base; junction bases not matched to a gene: 6. This CDR3 is 15 amino acids long. Germline V gives CDR1 PRHDT, CDR2 FYEKMQ (reference sequence). The CDR3 DNA follows: TGTGCCAGCAGTCTGGACAGGCGTTCTGGAAACACCATATATTTT. Translated, it gives CASSLDRRSGNTIYF. Drawing the rest from reference TRBV13 and TRBJ1-3, the complete variable domain is AAGVIQSPRHLIKEKRETATLKCYPIPRHDTVYWYQQGPGQDPQFLISFYEKMQSDKGSIPDRFSAQQFSDYHSELNMSSLELGDSALYFCASSLDRRSGNTIYFGEGSWLTVV.

The rearrangement uses TRBV7-3 and TRBJ2-2, with TRBD1 identical over 7 bases. Germline CDR1 SGHTA, CDR2 FQGTGA. J was trimmed by 2 bases and V by 4 bases; bases with no gene match: 7. The CDR3 has 16 amino acids. The CDR3 reads CASSSLGTANTGELFF. CDR3 in DNA: TGTGCCAGCAGCTCTTTGGGGACAGCCAACACCGGGGAGCTGTTTTTT.

CDR3 protein: CASSATESPLMYTEAFF. CDR3 nucleotides: TGTGCCAGCAGCGCCACAGAGTCTCCTTTAATGTACACTGAAGCTTTCTTT. The chain links TRBV11-2 to TRBJ1-1; D uncertain. V shed 5 bases and J shed 3 bases, with 22 bases lying between them. Germline CDR1 and CDR2: SGHAT and FQNNGV. The CDR3 consists of 17 residues.

The rearrangement joins TRBV7-6 to TRBJ1-5; possibly TRBD1 for D (6 bases). Germline V gives CDR1 SGHVS, CDR2 FNYEAQ. The CDR3 runs 16 residues. Trimming cost V 5 bases and J 9 bases, with 23 bases left between them. This CDR3 reads CASSLQGFGAILPQHF. In DNA form, the CDR3 reads TGTGCCAGCAGCCTCCAGGGGTTTGGGGCAATCCTGCCCCAGCATTTT.

The DNA of the CDR3 is TGTGCCAGCAGTTTAGACGTAGCCGGGGAGCTGTTTTTT. This translates into CASSLDVAGELFF. J is TRBJ2-2 and V is TRBV12-3 or TRBV12-4; D not resolved. Trimming took 1 base from V and 6 from J, leaving 6 bases between them. The CDR3 totals 13 residues.

The chain has TRBV6-5 and TRBJ2-7, with 9 nucleotides matching TRBD2. Looked up from germline, CDR1 is MNHEY and CDR2 is SVGAGI. The length of the CDR3 is 14 residues. V was pared by 7 bases and J by 6 bases, with 10 bases of the junction left unmatched. The CDR3 nucleotides read TGTGCCAGCACCCCCCGCGGGGGGGAGGGCGAGCAGTACTTC. Its protein product is CASTPRGGEGEQYF.

The V call is TRBV9, the J call TRBJ1-2, with TRBD1 matching 8 bases. The CDR3 extends over 13 amino acids. V trimming: 6 bases; J trimming: 4 bases; junction bases outside the gene matches: 5. The germline gives CDR1 SGDLS, CDR2 YYNGEE. The CDR3 DNA follows: TGTGCCAGCACCCCGACAGGGGCCTATGGCTACACCTTC. The encoded protein is CASTPTGAYGYTF.

The chain uses TRBV6-2 or TRBV6-3 and TRBJ1-5; TRBD1 is a possible D gene (6 bases). CDR3 length: 13 amino acids. Germline V gives CDR1 MNHEY, CDR2 SVGEGT. The ends were cut back, 2 bases at V and 12 bases at J, with 14 bases in the middle. The CDR3 spells CASSYTNRELQHF. CDR3 bases: TGTGCCAGCAGTTACACAAACAGGGAACTCCAGCATTTT.

The table lists this clone with a count of one. In nucleotides, the CDR3 is TGTGCCAGCAACTCGCCGGGTGGAGTGGAAAAACTGTTTTTT. Its protein is CASNSPGGVEKLFF. The chain couples TRBV2 to TRBJ1-4, with unresolved D. CDR3 length: 14 residues. Germline CDR1 and CDR2: SNHLY and FYNNEI. The ends were cut back, 7 bases at V and 8 bases at J, with 17 bases in the middle. The variable domain in full, completed from reference TRBV2 and TRBJ1-4, reads EPEVTQTPSHQVTQMGQEVILRCVPISNHLYFYWYRQILGQKVEFLVSFYNNEISEKSEIFDDQFSVERPDGSNFTLKIRSTKLEDSAMYFCASNSPGGVEKLFFGSGTQLSVL.

The sample holds a few counts of this clone. This chain joins TRBV27 and TRBJ1-5, with D possibly being TRBD1 (5 bases). The CDR3 is made up of 15 amino acids. Per the germline V gene, CDR1 is MNHEY and CDR2 is SMNVEV (reference sequence). Trimming shortened V by 4 bases and J by 3 bases, and 13 bases separated the two germline ends. CDR3 loop: CASSWSRQNNQPQHF. CDR3 coding DNA: TGTGCCAGCAGTTGGTCCCGACAGAACAATCAGCCCCAGCATTTT.

The rearrangement joins TRBV6-1 to TRBJ1-2, with D unresolved. Trimming took off 3 bases at V and 1 base at J, with 6 bases between the two ends. The CDR3 runs 13 residues. CDR1 and CDR2 from the germline V gene are MNHNS and SASEGT. CDR3 in DNA: TGTGCCAGCAGTGAGAGCATTAACTATGGCTACACCTTC. Translated, it gives CASSESINYGYTF.

This chain connects TRBV23-1 to TRBJ2-4; 7 nucleotides align to TRBD2. TRBV23-1 is an open reading frame whose function is uncertain. The CDR3 extends over 11 amino acids. The junction had 3 bases not matched to a gene; V was cut back by 9 bases and J by 7 bases. CDR3 loop: CARGGNNIQYF. The CDR3 bases are TGCGCCAGGGGGGGGAACAACATTCAGTACTTC.

The gene calls are TRBV29-1 and TRBJ2-5; 11 bases match TRBD1. Germline V gene data show CDR1 as SQVTM and CDR2 as ANQGSEA. Trimming took 3 bases from V and 4 from J; bases not matched to a gene: 7. There are 15 residues in the CDR3. CDR3 amino acids: CSVDPGQGAGETQYF. The CDR3 DNA is TGCAGCGTTGACCCCGGACAGGGGGCAGGAGAGACCCAGTACTTC.

This sequence joins TRBV21-1 and TRBJ2-7; the table's D call TRBD1 went unverified against the DNA. TRBV21-1 is classified as a pseudogene. The CDR3 is 15 residues long. CDR3 loop: CASSTSDRTRDEQYF. Written as DNA, the CDR3 is TGTGCCAGCAGCACCTCGGACAGGACCCGGGACGAGCAGTACTTC.